This T cell receptor beta chain was recovered during a study of molecular identifiers for immune sequencing clone quantification. General observations from the study: Clones above 20 RNA copies contained over 99% of effector molecules and under 1% of naive molecules. Researchers reportedly could pick up spiked Jurkat TCR RNA from one cell mixed into about 970,000 naive cells.

Bulk libraries came from a prior protocol with listed TCR primers. In TCRdb, the PCR reads were re-called with MiXCR into one record per CDR3 protein. Altogether 600,000 to 650,000 distinct CDR3 sequences are present, just under 20% being singletons, with the ten largest covering under 0.95%. CD8+CD4-CCR7+CD45RA+ sorting gave the naive CD8 T cells. This clonotype was detected ten times or more. Its antigen is unknown. This CDR3 spans 13 amino acids. CDR1 MDHEN and CDR2 SYDVKM come from the germline V gene. Trimming pared 2 bases from V and 4 bases from J, leaving 8 bases between. The chain couples TRBV28 to TRBJ1-1, with D tentatively TRBD1 (5 bases). The TCR originated in a human donor in good health. Some libraries in this study had Jurkat cell RNA spiked in. The sequencing sample was made of naive CD8+ T cells from blood, with Jurkat cell RNA spiked in. The sample's subset: FACS-sorted CD8+CD4-CCR7+CD45RA+ naive T cells. The CDR3 bases are TGTGCCAGCAGTTTAAGAGGGGCCACTGAAGCTTTCTTT. Translated: CASSLRGATEAFF.